This TCR beta chain was sequenced during a study of T cells expressing NK-cell markers. Germline V lookup: CDR1 SEHNR, CDR2 FQNEAQ (reference sequence). CDR3 length: 19 amino acids. Of note for this clonotype: Its antigen is currently unknown.

Notes on the study in general: The CD3+CD56-NKG2C+ fraction was also led by these clonotypes in several donors.

After re-calling the 5' RACE reads, TCRdb lists one entry per CDR3 protein, DNA absent. The sample includes approximately 420,000 distinct CDR3 sequences. The chain links TRBV7-9 to TRBJ2-1; as DNA is missing, the TRBD1 call by TCRdb cannot be tested. Input material: blood T cells: a sorted CD56 or NKG2C T cell subset, CD4+ or CD8+ T cells, or bulk PBMC T cells (not recorded which). The clonotype comes from a woman in her forties or fifties in good health. The CDR3 spells CASNTIHPGQGSLYNEQFF.